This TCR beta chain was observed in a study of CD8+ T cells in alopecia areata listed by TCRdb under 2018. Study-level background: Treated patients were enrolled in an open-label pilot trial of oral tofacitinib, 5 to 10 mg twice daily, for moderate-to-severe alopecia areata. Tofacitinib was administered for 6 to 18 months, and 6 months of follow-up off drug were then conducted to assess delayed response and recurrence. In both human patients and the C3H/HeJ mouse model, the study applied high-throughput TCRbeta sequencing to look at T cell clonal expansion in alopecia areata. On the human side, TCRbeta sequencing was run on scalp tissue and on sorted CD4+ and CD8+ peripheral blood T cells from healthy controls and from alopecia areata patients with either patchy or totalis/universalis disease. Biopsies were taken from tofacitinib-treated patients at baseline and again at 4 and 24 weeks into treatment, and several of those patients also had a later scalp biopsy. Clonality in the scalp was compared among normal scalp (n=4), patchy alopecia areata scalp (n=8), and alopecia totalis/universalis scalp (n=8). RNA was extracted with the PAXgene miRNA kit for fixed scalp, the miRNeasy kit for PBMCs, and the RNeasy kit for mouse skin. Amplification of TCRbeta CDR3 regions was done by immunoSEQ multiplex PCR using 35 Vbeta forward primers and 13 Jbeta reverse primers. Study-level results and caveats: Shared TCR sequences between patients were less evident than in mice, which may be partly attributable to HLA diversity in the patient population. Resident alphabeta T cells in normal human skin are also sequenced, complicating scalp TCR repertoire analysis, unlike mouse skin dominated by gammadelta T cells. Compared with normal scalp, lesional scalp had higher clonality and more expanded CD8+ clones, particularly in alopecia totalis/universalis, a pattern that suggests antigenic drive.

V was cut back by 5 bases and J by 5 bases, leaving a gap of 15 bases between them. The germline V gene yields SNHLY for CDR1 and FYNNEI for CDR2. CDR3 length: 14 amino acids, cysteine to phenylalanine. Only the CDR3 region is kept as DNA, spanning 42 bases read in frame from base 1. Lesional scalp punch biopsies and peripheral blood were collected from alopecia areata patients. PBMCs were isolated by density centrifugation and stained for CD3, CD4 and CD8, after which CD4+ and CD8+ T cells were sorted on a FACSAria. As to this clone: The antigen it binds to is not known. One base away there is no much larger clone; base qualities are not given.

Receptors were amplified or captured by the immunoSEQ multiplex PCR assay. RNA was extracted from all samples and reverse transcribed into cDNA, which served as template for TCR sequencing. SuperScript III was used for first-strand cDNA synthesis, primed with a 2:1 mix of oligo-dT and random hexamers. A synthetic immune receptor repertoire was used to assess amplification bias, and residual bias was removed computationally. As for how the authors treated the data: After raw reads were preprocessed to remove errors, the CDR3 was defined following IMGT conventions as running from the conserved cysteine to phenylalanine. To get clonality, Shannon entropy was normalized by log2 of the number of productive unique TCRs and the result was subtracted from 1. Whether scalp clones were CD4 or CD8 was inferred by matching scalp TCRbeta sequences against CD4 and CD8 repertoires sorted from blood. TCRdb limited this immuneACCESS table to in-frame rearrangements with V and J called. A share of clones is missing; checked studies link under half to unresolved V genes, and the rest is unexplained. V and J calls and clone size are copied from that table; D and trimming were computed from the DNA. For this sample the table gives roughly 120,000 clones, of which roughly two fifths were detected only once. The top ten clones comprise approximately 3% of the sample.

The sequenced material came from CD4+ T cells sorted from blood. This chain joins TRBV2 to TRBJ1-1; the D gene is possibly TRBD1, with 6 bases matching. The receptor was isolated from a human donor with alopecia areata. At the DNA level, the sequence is TGTGCCAGCAGTCGGAGGGGGGCAGGGACTGAAGCTTTCTTT. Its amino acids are CASSRRGAGTEAFF.